This TCR beta chain was identified during a study of blood T cell repertoires in COVID-19. Turning to the study itself: COVID-19 samples collected from the United States, Italy and Spain covered acute and convalescent phases.

TCRdb keeps only in-frame clones here, not all; method: immunoSEQ multiplex PCR. The sample records about 160,000 clones, 85% to 95% being singletons. Sequenced input: peripheral blood. The source is a woman aged 45-59 years with acute or convalescent COVID-19.

The CDR3 spells CASSFSAGRGANVLTF. The CDR3 nucleotides read TGTGCCAGCAGCTTCAGTGCAGGGCGGGGGGCCAACGTCCTGACTTTC. V usage is TRBV11-2 and J usage is TRBJ2-6, with D maybe TRBD1 (5 bases). Germline values: CDR1 SGHAT, CDR2 FQNNGV. This CDR3 contains 16 residues. V was clipped by 3 bases and J by 4 bases, with 13 bases between them.